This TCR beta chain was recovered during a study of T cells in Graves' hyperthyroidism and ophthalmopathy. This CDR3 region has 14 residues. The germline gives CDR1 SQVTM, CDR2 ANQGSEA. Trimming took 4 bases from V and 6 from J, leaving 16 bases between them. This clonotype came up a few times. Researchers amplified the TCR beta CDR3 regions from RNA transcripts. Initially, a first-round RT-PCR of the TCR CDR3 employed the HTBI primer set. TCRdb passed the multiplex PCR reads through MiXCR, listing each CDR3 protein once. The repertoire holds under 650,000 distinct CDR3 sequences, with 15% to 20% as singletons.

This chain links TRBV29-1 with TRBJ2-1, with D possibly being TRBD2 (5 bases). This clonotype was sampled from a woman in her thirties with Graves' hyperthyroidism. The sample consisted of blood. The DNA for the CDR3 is TGCAGCGTTGGCCTCGGGGTCGAAGGCAATGAGCAGTTCTTC. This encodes CSVGLGVEGNEQFF.